This T cell receptor beta chain came from a study of CD8 T cells in Susac syndrome. The RNA input was about 0.45 to 1 ug, and it was reverse transcribed with random hexamers. TCRdb re-called the immunoSEQ multiplex PCR reads through MiXCR, storing one row per CDR3 protein. The data contain more than 150,000 distinct CDR3 sequences, roughly 94% of them singletons. CDR1 and CDR2 from the germline V gene are DFQATT and SNEGSKA (reference sequence). This CDR3 spans 13 amino acids. Trimming took off 3 bases at V and 15 bases at J, with 21 bases between the two ends. The rearrangement links TRBV20-1 to TRBJ2-1; possible D gene TRBD1, 6 bases. The source material was CD8+ T cells from PBMCs. The TCR comes from a human donor with Susac syndrome. CDR3 sequence (DNA): TGCAGTGCTAGGGGGGAAGGGGTGACAGGAGGGTTCTTC. Amino acids: CSARGEGVTGGFF.